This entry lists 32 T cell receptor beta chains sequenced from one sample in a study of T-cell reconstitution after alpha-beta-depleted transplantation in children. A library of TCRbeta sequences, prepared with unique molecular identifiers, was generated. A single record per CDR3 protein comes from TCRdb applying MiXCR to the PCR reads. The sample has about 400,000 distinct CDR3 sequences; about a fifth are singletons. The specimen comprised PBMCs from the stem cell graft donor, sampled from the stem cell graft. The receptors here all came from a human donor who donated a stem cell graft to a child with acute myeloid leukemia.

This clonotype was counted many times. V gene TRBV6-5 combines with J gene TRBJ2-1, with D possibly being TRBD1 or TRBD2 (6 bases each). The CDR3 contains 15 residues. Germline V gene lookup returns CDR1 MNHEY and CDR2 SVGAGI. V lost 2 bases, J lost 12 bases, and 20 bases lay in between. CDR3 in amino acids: CASSYGGGQGRVQFF. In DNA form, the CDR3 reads TGTGCCAGCAGTTACGGAGGGGGACAAGGACGTGTGCAGTTCTTC.

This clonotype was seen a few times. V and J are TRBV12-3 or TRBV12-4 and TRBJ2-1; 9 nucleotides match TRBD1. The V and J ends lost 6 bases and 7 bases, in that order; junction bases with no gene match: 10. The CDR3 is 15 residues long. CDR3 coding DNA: TGTGCCAGCAGATCTAGACAGGGGGTTAATAATGAGCAGTTCTTC. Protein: CASRSRQGVNNEQFF.

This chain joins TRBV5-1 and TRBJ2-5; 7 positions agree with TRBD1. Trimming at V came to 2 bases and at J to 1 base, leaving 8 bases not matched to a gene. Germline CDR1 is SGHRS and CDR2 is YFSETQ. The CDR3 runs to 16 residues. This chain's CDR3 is CASSLSGTEFQETQYF. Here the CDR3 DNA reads TGCGCCAGCAGCTTATCCGGGACAGAATTCCAAGAGACCCAGTACTTC.

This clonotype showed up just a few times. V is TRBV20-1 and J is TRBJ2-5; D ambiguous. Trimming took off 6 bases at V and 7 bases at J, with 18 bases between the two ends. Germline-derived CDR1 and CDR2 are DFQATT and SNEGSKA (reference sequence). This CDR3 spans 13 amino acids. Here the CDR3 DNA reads TGCAGTGCCCCTGACATCGGTCATGGGACCCAGTACTTC. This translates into CSAPDIGHGTQYF.

CDR3 nucleotides: TGCAGTGCTCCTGACCCCGGCAGGGAGACCCAGTACTTC. This gives the protein CSAPDPGRETQYF. The gene calls are TRBV20-1 and TRBJ2-5; D gene unclear. Germline CDR1 and CDR2: DFQATT and SNEGSKA (reference sequence). The CDR3 is 13 residues long. The V end lost 5 bases, the J end lost 5 bases, and 15 bases lay between the germline ends.

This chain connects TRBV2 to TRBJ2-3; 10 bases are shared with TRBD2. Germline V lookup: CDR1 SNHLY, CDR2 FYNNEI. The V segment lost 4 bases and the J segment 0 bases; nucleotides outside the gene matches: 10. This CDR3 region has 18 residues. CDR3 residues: CASSVGRLAGESTDTQYF. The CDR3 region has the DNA TGTGCCAGCAGTGTGGGTAGGCTAGCGGGAGAAAGCACAGATACGCAGTATTTT.

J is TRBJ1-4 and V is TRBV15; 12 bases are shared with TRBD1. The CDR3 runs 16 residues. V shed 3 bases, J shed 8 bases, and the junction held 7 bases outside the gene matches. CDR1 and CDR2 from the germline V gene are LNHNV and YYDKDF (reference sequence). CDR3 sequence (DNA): TGTGCCACCAGCAGGGGACAGGGGGCACGAGGGGAAAAACTGTTTTTT. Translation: CATSRGQGARGEKLFF.

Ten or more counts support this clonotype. The CDR3 loop reads CASSLEFQGVVETQYF. The CDR3, as DNA: TGTGCCAGCAGCTTGGAGTTCCAGGGGGTTGTTGAGACCCAGTACTTC. This chain joins TRBV5-5 and TRBJ2-5; 7 nucleotides match TRBD1. Germline-derived CDR1 and CDR2 are SGHKS and YYEKEE (reference sequence). Trimming took 0 bases from V and 5 from J; bases not matched to a gene: 10. The CDR3 runs to 16 residues.

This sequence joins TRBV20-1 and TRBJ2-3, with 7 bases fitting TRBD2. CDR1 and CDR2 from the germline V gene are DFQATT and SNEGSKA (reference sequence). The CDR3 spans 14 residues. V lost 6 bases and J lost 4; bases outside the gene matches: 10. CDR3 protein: CSAISGLGADTQYF. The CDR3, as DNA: TGCAGTGCCATCTCCGGACTAGGGGCAGATACGCAGTATTTT.

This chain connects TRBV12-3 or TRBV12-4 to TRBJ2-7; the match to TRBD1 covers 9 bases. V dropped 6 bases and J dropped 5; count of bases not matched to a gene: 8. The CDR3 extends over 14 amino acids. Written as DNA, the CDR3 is TGTGCCAGCAGAGAGACAGGGGGAAGGCACGAGCAGTACTTC. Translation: CASRETGGRHEQYF.

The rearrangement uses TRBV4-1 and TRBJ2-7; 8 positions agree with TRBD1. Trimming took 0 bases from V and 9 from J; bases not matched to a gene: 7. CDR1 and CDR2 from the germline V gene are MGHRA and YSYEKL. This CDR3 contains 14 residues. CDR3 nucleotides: TGCGCCAGCAGCCAAGAACAGGGGGTACGGGGGCAGTACTTC. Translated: CASSQEQGVRGQYF.

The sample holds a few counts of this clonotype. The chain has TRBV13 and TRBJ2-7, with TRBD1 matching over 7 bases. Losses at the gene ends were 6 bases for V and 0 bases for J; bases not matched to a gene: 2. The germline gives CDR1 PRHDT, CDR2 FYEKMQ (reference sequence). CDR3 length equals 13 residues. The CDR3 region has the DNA TGTGCCAGCAGGCGACAGGGCTCCTACGAGCAGTACTTC. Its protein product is CASRRQGSYEQYF.

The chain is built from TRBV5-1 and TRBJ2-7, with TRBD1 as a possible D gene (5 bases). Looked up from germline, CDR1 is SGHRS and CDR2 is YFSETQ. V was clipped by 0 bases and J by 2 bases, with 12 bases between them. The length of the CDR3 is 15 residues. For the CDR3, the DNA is TGCGCCAGCAGCTTGGTGCAGGGTGGTACCTACGAGCAGTACTTC. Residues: CASSLVQGGTYEQYF.

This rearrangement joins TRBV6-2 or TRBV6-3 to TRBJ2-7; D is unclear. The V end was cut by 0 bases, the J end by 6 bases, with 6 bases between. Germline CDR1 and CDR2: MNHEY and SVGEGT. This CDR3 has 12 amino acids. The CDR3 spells CASSYSTREQYF. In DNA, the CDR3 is TGTGCCAGCAGTTACTCCACCCGCGAGCAGTACTTC.

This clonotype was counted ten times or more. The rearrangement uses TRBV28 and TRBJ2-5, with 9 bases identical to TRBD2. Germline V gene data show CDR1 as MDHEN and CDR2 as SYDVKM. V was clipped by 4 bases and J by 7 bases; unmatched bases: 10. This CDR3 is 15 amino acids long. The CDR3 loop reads CASSSIAGVVVTQYF. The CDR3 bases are TGTGCCAGCAGTTCCATAGCGGGAGTAGTGGTGACCCAGTACTTC.

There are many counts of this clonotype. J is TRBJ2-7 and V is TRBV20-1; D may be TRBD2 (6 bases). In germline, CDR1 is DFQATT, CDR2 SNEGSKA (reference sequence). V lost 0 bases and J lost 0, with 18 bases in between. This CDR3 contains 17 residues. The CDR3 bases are TGCAGTGCTAGAGATCGAGGGTCTAGCGCGAGCTCCTACGAGCAGTACTTC. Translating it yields CSARDRGSSASSYEQYF.

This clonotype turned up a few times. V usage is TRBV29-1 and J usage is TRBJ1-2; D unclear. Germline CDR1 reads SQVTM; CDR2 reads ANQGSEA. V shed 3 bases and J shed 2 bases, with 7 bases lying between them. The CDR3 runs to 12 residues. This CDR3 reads CSVDWLNYGYTF. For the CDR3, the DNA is TGCAGCGTTGATTGGTTAAACTATGGCTACACCTTC.

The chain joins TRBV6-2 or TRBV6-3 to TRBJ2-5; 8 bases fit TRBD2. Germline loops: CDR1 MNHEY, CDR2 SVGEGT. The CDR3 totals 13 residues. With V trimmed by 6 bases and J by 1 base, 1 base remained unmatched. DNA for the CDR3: TGTGCCAGCAGAGGGACTAGCCAAGAGACCCAGTACTTC. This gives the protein CASRGTSQETQYF.

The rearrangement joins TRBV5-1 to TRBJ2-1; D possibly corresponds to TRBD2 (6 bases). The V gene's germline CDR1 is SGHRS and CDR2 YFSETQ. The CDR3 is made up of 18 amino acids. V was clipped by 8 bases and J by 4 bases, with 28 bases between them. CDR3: CASKDGGTTLGGYNEQFF. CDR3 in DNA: TGCGCCAGTAAGGACGGCGGGACCACTCTGGGGGGTTACAATGAGCAGTTCTTC.

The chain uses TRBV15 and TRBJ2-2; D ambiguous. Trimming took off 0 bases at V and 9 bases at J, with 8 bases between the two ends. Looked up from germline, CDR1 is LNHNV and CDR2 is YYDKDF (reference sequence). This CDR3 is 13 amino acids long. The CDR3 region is CATSRDISRELFF. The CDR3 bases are TGTGCCACCAGCAGAGATATTAGCAGGGAGCTGTTTTTT.

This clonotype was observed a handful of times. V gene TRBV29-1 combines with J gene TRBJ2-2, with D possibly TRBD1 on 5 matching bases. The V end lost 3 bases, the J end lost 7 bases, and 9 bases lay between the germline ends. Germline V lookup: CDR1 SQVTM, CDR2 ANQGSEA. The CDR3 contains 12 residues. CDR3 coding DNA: TGCAGCGTTGACGCAGGGCGCGGGGAGCTGTTTTTT. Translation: CSVDAGRGELFF.

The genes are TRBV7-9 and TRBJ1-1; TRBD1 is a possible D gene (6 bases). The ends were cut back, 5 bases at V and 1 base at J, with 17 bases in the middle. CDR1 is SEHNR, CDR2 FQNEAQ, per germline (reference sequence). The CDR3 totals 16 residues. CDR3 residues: CASSKVPGAQNTEAFF. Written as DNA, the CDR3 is TGTGCCAGCAGCAAAGTTCCGGGGGCTCAGAACACTGAAGCTTTCTTT.

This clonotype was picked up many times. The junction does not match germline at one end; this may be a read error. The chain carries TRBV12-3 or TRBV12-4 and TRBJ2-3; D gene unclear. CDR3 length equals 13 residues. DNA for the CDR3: TGTGCCAGCAGTTTATCCTTAGCAGAAACGCAGTATTTT. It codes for CASSLSLAETQYF.

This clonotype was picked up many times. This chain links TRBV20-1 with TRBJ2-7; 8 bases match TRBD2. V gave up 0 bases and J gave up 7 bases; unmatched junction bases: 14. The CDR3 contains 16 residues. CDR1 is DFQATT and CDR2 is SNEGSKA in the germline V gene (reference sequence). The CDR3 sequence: CSARDGSGSEVKEQYF. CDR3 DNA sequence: TGCAGTGCTAGAGATGGGAGCGGGAGCGAGGTTAAGGAGCAGTACTTC.

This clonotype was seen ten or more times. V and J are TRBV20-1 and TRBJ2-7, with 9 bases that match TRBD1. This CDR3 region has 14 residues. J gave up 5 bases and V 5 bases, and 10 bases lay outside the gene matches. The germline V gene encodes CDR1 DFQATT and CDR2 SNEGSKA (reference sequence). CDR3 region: CSAVTGQGAHEQYF. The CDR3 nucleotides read TGCAGTGCTGTAACGGGACAGGGTGCCCACGAGCAGTACTTC.

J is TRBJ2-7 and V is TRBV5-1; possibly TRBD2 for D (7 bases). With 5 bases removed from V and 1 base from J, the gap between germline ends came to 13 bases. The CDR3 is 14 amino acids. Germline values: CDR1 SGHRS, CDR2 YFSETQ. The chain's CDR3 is CASSSRGGSYEQYF. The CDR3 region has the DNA TGCGCCAGCAGTTCTAGGGGGGGATCCTACGAGCAGTACTTC.

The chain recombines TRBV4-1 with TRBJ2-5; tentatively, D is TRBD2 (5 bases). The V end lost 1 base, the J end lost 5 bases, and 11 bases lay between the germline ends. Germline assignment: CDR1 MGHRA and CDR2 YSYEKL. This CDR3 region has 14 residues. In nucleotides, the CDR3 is TGCGCCAGCAGCCAAGGGCAGCGGTTGGAGACCCAGTACTTC. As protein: CASSQGQRLETQYF.

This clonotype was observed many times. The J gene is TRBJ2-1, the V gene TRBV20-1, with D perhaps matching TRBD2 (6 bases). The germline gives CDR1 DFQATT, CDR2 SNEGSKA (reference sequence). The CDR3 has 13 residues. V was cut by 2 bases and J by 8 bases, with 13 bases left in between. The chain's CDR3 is CSARRESVYEQFF. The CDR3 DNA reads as TGCAGTGCTAGACGGGAGTCGGTTTATGAGCAGTTCTTC.

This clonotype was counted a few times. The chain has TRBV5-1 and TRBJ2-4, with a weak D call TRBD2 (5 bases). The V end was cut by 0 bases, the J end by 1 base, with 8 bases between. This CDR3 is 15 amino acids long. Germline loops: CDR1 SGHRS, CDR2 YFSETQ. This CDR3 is CASSLVRDAKNIQYF. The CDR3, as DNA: TGCGCCAGCAGCTTGGTTCGGGATGCCAAAAACATTCAGTACTTC.

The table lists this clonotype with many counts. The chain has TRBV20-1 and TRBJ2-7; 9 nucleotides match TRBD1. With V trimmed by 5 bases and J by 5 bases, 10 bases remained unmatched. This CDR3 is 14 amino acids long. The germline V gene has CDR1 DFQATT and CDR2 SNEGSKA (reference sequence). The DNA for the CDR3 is TGCAGTGCTCTAAACCGGGACAGGGTGGACGAGCAGTACTTC. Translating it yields CSALNRDRVDEQYF.

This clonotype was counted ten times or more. In DNA, the CDR3 is TGCAGTGCTAGAGACTCAATAAGGCGAAGGGAGTACTTC. Residues: CSARDSIRRREYF. The rearrangement links TRBV20-1 to TRBJ2-7; D unclear. Deletions cut 0 bases from V and 11 bases from J, with 17 bases between. Germline V gives CDR1 DFQATT, CDR2 SNEGSKA (reference sequence). The CDR3 extends over 13 amino acids.

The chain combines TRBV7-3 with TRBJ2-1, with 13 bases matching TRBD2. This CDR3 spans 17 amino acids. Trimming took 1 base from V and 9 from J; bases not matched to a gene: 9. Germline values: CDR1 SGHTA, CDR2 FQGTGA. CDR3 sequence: CASSLRGTSGMSGEQFF. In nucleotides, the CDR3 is TGTGCCAGCAGCTTAAGGGGGACTAGCGGGATGAGCGGTGAGCAGTTCTTC.